This T cell receptor (beta chain) is from a study of shared clonotypes between healthy human individuals. The CDR3 has 15 residues. The V end lost 4 bases, the J end lost 7 bases, and 19 bases lay between the germline ends. The germline V gene encodes CDR1 GTSNPN and CDR2 SVGIG (reference sequence). Cells designated naive CD8 were CD45RO-negative and were positively selected for CCR7, with terminally differentiated effector memory CD45RA+ cells excluded. The study enrolled healthy HIV-negative adults without recent acute infections or vaccinations as donors. The method was immunoSEQ multiplex PCR; TCRdb's version includes in-frame clones alone and lacks a portion of them. This table has about 820,000 clones, about 91% appearing once.

The rearrangement uses TRBV30 and TRBJ2-2, with a tentative D call TRBD2 (6 bases). The clonotype was recovered from a man between 25 and 39 years old in good health. What was sequenced was naive CD8+ T cells sorted from blood. The CDR3 loop reads CAWTPGSIHVGELFF. In nucleotides, the CDR3 is TGTGCCTGGACTCCCGGGAGTATTCATGTCGGGGAGCTGTTTTTT.